This passage covers 29 T cell receptor beta chains from one sample sequenced in a study of regulatory T cells in long-lasting Graves disease. Through Arm-PCR of CDR3 regions and iRepertoire HTBI primers, TCR beta libraries were built. TCRdb fed the multiplex PCR reads into MiXCR, producing one record per CDR3 protein. The profile shows some 500,000 distinct CDR3 sequences, around 15% of them singletons. The time point: newly diagnosed GD, antithyroid drugs for less than 3 months. PBMC-derived RNA was used for the TCR library. The same specimen was also included in a second study, on T cells in Graves' hyperthyroidism and ophthalmopathy.

The sequencing here drew on peripheral blood mononuclear cells (PBMCs), taken at new diagnosis, from a patient treated with antithyroid drugs. These receptors were obtained from a woman aged 35-65 years with Graves disease.

Worth noting for this clonotype: A far larger clone lies a single base away; this is likely a read error. The chain recombines TRBV5-8 with TRBJ2-3; 11 bases are a match to TRBD2. Trimming removed 0 bases from V and 2 bases from J; junction bases left unmatched: 2. CDR1 is SGHTS, CDR2 YDEGEE, per germline. CDR3 length: 16 amino acids. CDR3 region: CASSLVAGGTTDTQYF. The CDR3 DNA reads as TGTGCCAGCAGCTTGGTAGCGGGGGGGACCACAGATACGCAGTATTTT.

CDR3 bases: TGTGCCAGCAGCCTCGGGACAGACAATGGCTACACCTTC. This codes for CASSLGTDNGYTF. The genes are TRBV3-1 and TRBJ1-2; 7 nucleotides match TRBD1. The ends lost 4 bases at V and 6 bases at J; junction bases unmatched: 5. CDR1 and CDR2 from the germline V gene are LGHDT and YNNKEL (reference sequence). The length of the CDR3 is 13 residues.

This clonotype was observed many times. The chain carries TRBV28 and TRBJ1-5; D remains ambiguous. V was trimmed by 6 bases and J by 0 bases, leaving 15 bases between them. The germline CDR1 and CDR2 sequences are MDHEN and SYDVKM. CDR3 size: 16 residues. CDR3 coding DNA: TGTGCCAGCAGCCCCCACGAGGGATATAGCAATCAGCCCCAGCATTTT. Encoded protein: CASSPHEGYSNQPQHF.

This clonotype was observed at least ten times. This rearrangement joins TRBV20-1 to TRBJ1-2; D is unclear. Germline V gives CDR1 DFQATT, CDR2 SNEGSKA (reference sequence). The CDR3 is made up of 15 amino acids. Between the trimmed V and J ends, which lost 0 bases and 3 bases, there was a span of 14 bases. The CDR3 region is CSARDFVEGDYGYTF. In DNA, the CDR3 is TGCAGTGCTAGAGATTTCGTAGAGGGTGACTATGGCTACACCTTC.

V usage is TRBV7-9 and J usage is TRBJ2-1, with D possibly matching TRBD2 (5 bases). CDR1 and CDR2 (germline): SEHNR, FQNEAQ (reference sequence). The V end lost 0 bases, the J end lost 6 bases, and 12 bases lay between the germline ends. CDR3 length: 15 residues. The CDR3 loop is CASSLARSRANEQFF. In nucleotides, the CDR3 is TGTGCCAGCAGCTTAGCGAGGTCGAGGGCCAATGAGCAGTTCTTC.

This clonotype was observed a few times. The chain couples TRBV20-1 to TRBJ2-1; 8 positions agree with TRBD2. CDR1 is DFQATT, CDR2 SNEGSKA, per germline (reference sequence). The CDR3 sequence is 15 residues long. V lost 6 bases and J lost 6; bases outside the gene matches: 13. CDR3 sequence reads: CSAPPGGPGLNEQFF. CDR3 sequence (DNA): TGCAGTGCGCCTCCGGGGGGGCCAGGTCTCAATGAGCAGTTCTTC.

This clonotype was recorded a few times. The chain uses TRBV7-2 and TRBJ1-2, with unresolved D. This CDR3 is built from 14 residues. Germline values: CDR1 SGHTA, CDR2 FQGNSA. Trimming took off 11 bases at V and 2 bases at J, with 18 bases between the two ends. In DNA form, the CDR3 reads TGTGCCCAGCAAGAGGCAGCGCGAAACTATGGCTACACCTTC. Translation: CAQQEAARNYGYTF.

The V gene is TRBV3-1, the J gene TRBJ2-2; D call uncertain. CDR3 size: 15 residues. Germline CDR1 is LGHDT and CDR2 is YNNKEL (reference sequence). V shed 1 base and J shed 3 bases, with 9 bases lying between them. CDR3 sequence reads: CASSQVGKDTGELFF. Written as DNA, the CDR3 is TGTGCCAGCAGCCAAGTGGGAAAGGACACCGGGGAGCTGTTTTTT.

The chain employs TRBV4-1 and TRBJ2-3, with a possible D match to TRBD2 (6 bases). Germline V gives CDR1 MGHRA, CDR2 YSYEKL. V dropped 1 base and J dropped 2 bases, with 13 bases sitting between them. The CDR3 is 16 residues long. CDR3 sequence reads: CASSQVGVAVTDTQYF. The CDR3 DNA is TGCGCCAGCAGCCAAGTAGGGGTAGCGGTCACAGATACGCAGTATTTT.

The sample holds many counts of this clonotype. The junction does not match germline at one end; this may be a read error. The V and J genes are TRBV3-1 and TRBJ2-3; 9 bases match TRBD2. Germline loops: CDR1 LGHDT, CDR2 YNNKEL (reference sequence). CDR3 length: 16 amino acids. In DNA form, the CDR3 reads TGTGCCAGCAGCCATCGACTAGCGGCTAGCACAGATGCGCAGTATTTT. Translated: CASSHRLAASTDAQYF.

This chain joins TRBV2 and TRBJ2-5; TRBD2 matches at 11 bases. Germline V gene sequence: CDR1 SNHLY, CDR2 FYNNEI. CDR3 length: 15 residues. With 7 bases clipped from V and 3 bases from J, the junction kept 7 bases outside the gene matches. The CDR3 coding sequence is TGTGCCAGCAATAAGGGACTAGCGGCGGAAGAGACCCAGTACTTC. This translates into CASNKGLAAEETQYF.

The genes are TRBV3-1 and TRBJ2-1; D is unresolved. Trimming stripped 4 bases from V and 4 bases from J, with 11 bases between. The germline CDR1 and CDR2 sequences are LGHDT and YNNKEL (reference sequence). This CDR3 contains 14 residues. The CDR3 sequence is CASSPPPGYNEQFF. The CDR3 DNA is TGTGCCAGCAGCCCTCCCCCGGGTTACAATGAGCAGTTCTTC.

This clonotype was recorded many times. The chain recombines TRBV5-1 with TRBJ2-3; 7 bases line up with TRBD1. Germline lookup yields CDR1 SGHRS and CDR2 YFSETQ. There are 15 residues in the CDR3. Losses at the gene ends were 4 bases for V and 3 bases for J; bases not matched to a gene: 8. The CDR3: CASSPTGIGTDTQYF. The CDR3 DNA follows: TGCGCCAGCAGCCCGACAGGGATAGGGACAGATACGCAGTATTTT.

Of note for this clonotype: A much larger clone is a single base away; this may be a read error. This rearrangement joins TRBV2 to TRBJ2-5, with 9 bases fitting TRBD1. Germline-derived CDR1 and CDR2 are SNHLY and FYNNEI. V shed 3 bases and J 7 bases; nucleotides not matched to a gene: 9. The length of the CDR3 is 15 residues. The CDR3 spells CASSESQGAGGTQYF. DNA for the CDR3: TGTGCCAGCAGTGAGTCACAGGGGGCTGGAGGGACCCAGTACTTC.

This clonotype was seen ten or more times. This chain joins TRBV5-1 and TRBJ2-3; tentatively, D is TRBD1 (6 bases). Trimming took off 7 bases at V and 11 bases at J, with 20 bases between the two ends. Germline lookup yields CDR1 SGHRS and CDR2 YFSETQ. This CDR3 has 13 residues. CDR3 protein: CASREGHLIEQYF. The CDR3 nucleotides are TGCGCCAGCCGAGAGGGACACCTCATAGAGCAGTATTTT. Supplemented by reference TRBV5-1 and TRBJ2-3, the full variable domain reads KAGVTQTPRYLIKTRGQQVTLSCSPISGHRSVSWYQQTPGQGLQFLFEYFSETQRNKGNFPGRFSGRQFSNSRSEMNVSTLELGDSALYLCASREGHLIEQYFGPGTRLTVL.

This clonotype has just a few counts. Since a much larger clone is just one base distant, this may be a read error. The chain has TRBV6-1 and TRBJ1-1; TRBD1 matches 10 bases. This CDR3 is built from 17 residues. Germline lookup yields CDR1 MNHNS and CDR2 SASEGT. The CDR3 DNA reads TGTGCCAGCAGAGAGACAGGGGGCATGGGTGTGAACACTGAAGCTCTCTTT. The encoded protein is CASRETGGMGVNTEALF.

The V gene is TRBV28, the J gene TRBJ1-2, with unresolved D. The CDR3 extends over 13 amino acids. V was pared by 3 bases and J by 7 bases, with 12 bases between. The germline CDR1 and CDR2 sequences are MDHEN and SYDVKM. Written as DNA, the CDR3 is TGTGCCAGCAGTTTTCCCGGGCTACCTGGCTACACCTTC. Translating gives CASSFPGLPGYTF.

This clonotype was found many times. This chain joins TRBV7-9 and TRBJ2-3; tentatively, D is TRBD1 (6 bases). V gave up 1 base and J gave up 2 bases, with 10 bases separating them. The CDR3 consists of 15 residues. Germline lookup yields CDR1 SEHNR and CDR2 FQNEAQ (reference sequence). This CDR3 is CASSLEQGNTDTQYF. CDR3 coding DNA: TGTGCCAGCAGCTTAGAACAGGGCAACACAGATACGCAGTATTTT.

In this sample, this clonotype turned up a few times. This chain uses TRBV3-1 with TRBJ1-2; D gene ambiguous. Trimming took 0 bases from V and 10 from J, leaving 15 bases between them. The CDR3 contains 14 residues. Germline CDR1 reads LGHDT; CDR2 reads YNNKEL (reference sequence). In DNA, the CDR3 is TGTGCCAGCAGCCAAGATCTAAGAACTGAAGACTACACCTTC. Its protein is CASSQDLRTEDYTF.

This clonotype was observed at least ten times. The genes are TRBV28 and TRBJ1-1; D may be TRBD1 (5 bases). The CDR3 covers 12 residues. The germline V gene encodes CDR1 MDHEN and CDR2 SYDVKM. V shed 6 bases and J shed 1 base, with 6 bases lying between them. This CDR3 is CASRQANTEAFF. The DNA for the CDR3 is TGTGCCAGCAGACAGGCGAACACTGAAGCTTTCTTT. The complete variable domain, with remaining parts taken from reference TRBV28 and TRBJ1-1, reads DVKVTQSSRYLVKRTGEKVFLECVQDMDHENMFWYRQDPGLGLRLIYFSYDVKMKEKGDIPEGYSVSREKKERFSLILESASTNQTSMYLCASRQANTEAFFGQGTRLTVV.

In this sample, this clonotype turned up many times. The chain carries TRBV5-1 and TRBJ1-5; the match to TRBD1 covers 9 bases. This CDR3 region has 15 residues. Germline CDR1 SGHRS, CDR2 YFSETQ. Trimming took 4 bases from V and 0 from J; bases not matched to a gene: 2. The CDR3 DNA is TGCGCCAGCAGCGTGGACAGGGGTAGCAATCAGCCCCAGCATTTT. It translates to CASSVDRGSNQPQHF.

The count of this clonotype is one. It may be a read error: a sequence one base away is much more abundant. V is TRBV11-1 and J is TRBJ2-2, with a weak D call TRBD2 (6 bases). CDR1 and CDR2 from the germline V gene are SGHAT and FQDESV (reference sequence). This CDR3 is built from 13 residues. The CDR3 region has the DNA TGTGCCAGCAGGAGGGGAACCACCGGGGGGCTGTTTTTT. Translating it yields CASRRGTTGGLFF.

This clonotype occurred many times. V and J are TRBV12-3 or TRBV12-4 and TRBJ1-5, with D hard to call. V lost 0 bases and J 4 bases, leaving 10 bases between the germline ends. This CDR3 comprises 15 residues. The CDR3 region has the DNA TGTGCCAGCAGTTTAGCAGCGGGAGGGAATCAGCCCCAGCATTTT. Translation gives CASSLAAGGNQPQHF.

This clonotype was recorded a few times. The genes are TRBV5-8 and TRBJ1-3; the D is unclear. The CDR3 runs to 16 residues. V shed 1 base and J shed 0 bases, with 11 bases lying between them. CDR1 and CDR2 from the germline V gene are SGHTS and YDEGEE. The chain's CDR3 is CASSLTYTASGNTIYF. Written as DNA, the CDR3 is TGTGCCAGCAGCTTGACATATACGGCCTCTGGAAACACCATATATTTT.

This clonotype was recorded once. The chain carries TRBV6-1 and TRBJ1-1; TRBD1 agrees at 8 bases. Per germline, CDR1 MNHNS and CDR2 SASEGT. CDR3 size: 15 residues. V shed 8 bases, J shed 4 bases, and the junction held 12 bases outside the gene matches. In DNA form, the CDR3 reads TGTGCCAGCTGTACCCGGACAGGGAGCGCCACTGAAGCTTTCTTT. Residues: CASCTRTGSATEAFF.

This clonotype occurred many times. This rearrangement joins TRBV5-1 to TRBJ2-1; no clear D. Germline CDR1 reads SGHRS; CDR2 reads YFSETQ. V was clipped by 5 bases and J by 0 bases, with 12 bases between them. This CDR3 spans 15 amino acids. CDR3 in DNA: TGCGCCAGCAGGGCGGACGGTAGCTCCTACAATGAGCAGTTCTTC. This gives the protein CASRADGSSYNEQFF.

This clonotype was observed at least ten times. The V gene is TRBV30, the J gene TRBJ1-1; a possible D gene is TRBD1 (5 bases). Germline CDR1 is GTSNPN and CDR2 is SVGIG (reference sequence). This CDR3 region has 12 residues. The ends were cut back, 4 bases at V and 11 bases at J, with 17 bases in the middle. CDR3 loop: CAWKSTGTWAFF. The CDR3, as DNA: TGTGCCTGGAAAAGTACCGGGACTTGGGCTTTCTTT.

In this sample, this clonotype turned up a few times. The chain is built from TRBV24-1 and TRBJ2-2; 7 bases are a match to TRBD1. V lost 5 bases to trimming and J lost 6 bases; unmatched junction nucleotides: 5. CDR3 length equals 14 residues. Germline V lookup: CDR1 KGHDR, CDR2 SFDVKD. CDR3 in DNA: TGTGCCACCAGTGCGAGGGGGCGCCCCGGGGAGCTGTTTTTT. This encodes CATSARGRPGELFF.

J is TRBJ1-2 and V is TRBV6-2 or TRBV6-3; D uncertain. Germline V gene sequence: CDR1 MNHEY, CDR2 SVGEGT. This CDR3 has 12 amino acids. Trimming stripped 2 bases from V and 8 bases from J, with 9 bases between. The CDR3 DNA reads as TGTGCCAGCAGTTACACGGGTTGGGGCTACACCTTC. It is translated as CASSYTGWGYTF.